Presented here are 23 T cell receptor beta chains from one specimen sequenced in a study of cytomegalovirus exposure and HLA in healthy donors. Vbeta (60) and Jbeta (13) primers were used in the PCR. Here immunoSEQ multiplex PCR was the method, and the copy in TCRdb shows in-frame clones only, minus some. The repertoire has approximately 110,000 clones, around three quarters of them found once; the top ten carry about 13%. The sequenced material came from PBMCs. The receptors stem from a woman between 35 and 50 years old in good health and CMV-seropositive.

The rearrangement joins TRBV6-1 to TRBJ1-2; 8 nucleotides line up with TRBD1. Germline V lookup: CDR1 MNHNS, CDR2 SASEGT. This CDR3 region has 15 residues. The ends lost 2 bases at V and 4 bases at J; junction bases unmatched: 6. The CDR3 DNA reads TGTGCCAGCAGTGAACAGACAGGGGCGGGCTATGGCTACACCTTC. It encodes CASSEQTGAGYGYTF.

The chain carries TRBV27 and TRBJ2-3; D is unclear. The CDR3 is 13 amino acids. CDR1 MNHEY and CDR2 SMNVEV come from the germline V gene (reference sequence). The ends were cut back, 3 bases at V and 1 base at J, with 5 bases in the middle. Written as DNA, the CDR3 is TGTGCCAGCAGTTTCTCTGGCACAGATACGCAGTATTTT. It encodes CASSFSGTDTQYF.

A few counts support this clone. The chain combines TRBV2 with TRBJ1-5; 8 nucleotides align to TRBD1. V lost 3 bases, J lost 7 bases, and 5 bases stayed unmatched. This CDR3 comprises 14 residues. Germline V gene sequence: CDR1 SNHLY, CDR2 FYNNEI. The CDR3 DNA reads as TGTGCCAGCAGTGAGAACAGGGGGAGCCAGCCCCAGCATTTT. It translates to CASSENRGSQPQHF.

The chain's CDR3 is CASSLTGGIVAKDTQYF. The CDR3 nucleotides read TGTGCCAGCAGCTTGACAGGTGGGATAGTTGCAAAAGATACGCAGTATTTT. The genes are TRBV11-2 and TRBJ2-3, with D tentatively TRBD1 (6 bases). Looked up from germline, CDR1 is SGHAT and CDR2 is FQNNGV. This CDR3 comprises 17 residues. Trimming stripped 3 bases from V and 5 bases from J, with 21 bases between.

This chain uses TRBV19 with TRBJ2-7; D is undetermined. V was cut by 4 bases and J by 3 bases, with 16 bases left in between. The CDR3 totals 15 residues. CDR1 is LNHDA, CDR2 SQIVND, per germline (reference sequence). CDR3 sequence (DNA): TGTGCCAGTAGTACCCCTTCAGGCTTTCACTACGAGCAGTACTTC. Its protein is CASSTPSGFHYEQYF.

This clone was picked up a small number of times. V gene TRBV19 combines with J gene TRBJ1-5; 8 bases map to TRBD1. CDR3 length: 14 residues. Losses at the gene ends were 7 bases for V and 3 bases for J; bases not matched to a gene: 5. Germline lookup yields CDR1 LNHDA and CDR2 SQIVND (reference sequence). CDR3 loop: CASKQGADNQPQHF. The CDR3 nucleotides read TGTGCCAGTAAGCAGGGGGCAGACAATCAGCCCCAGCATTTT. Together with reference TRBV19 and TRBJ1-5, the CDR3 gives the full variable domain: DGGITQSPKYLFRKEGQNVTLSCEQNLNHDAMYWYRQDPGQGLRLIYYSQIVNDFQKGDIAEGYSVSREKKESFPLTVTSAQKNPTAFYLCASKQGADNQPQHFGDGTRLSIL.

This chain connects TRBV6-5 to TRBJ2-1; TRBD1 might be the D (5 bases). Germline V CDR1 and CDR2: MNHEY, SVGAGI. The V gene lost 0 bases and the J gene lost 4 bases, with 10 bases spanning the gap. The CDR3 is 15 residues long. The CDR3, as DNA: TGTGCCAGCAGTTACTCGGCAGGGCGATACAATGAGCAGTTCTTC. This translates into CASSYSAGRYNEQFF.

In DNA form, the CDR3 reads TGTGCCAGCAGCTCAGCTGGAGGGTTCACCGGGGAGCTGTTTTTT. Translation gives CASSSAGGFTGELFF. The chain employs TRBV9 and TRBJ2-2, with a possible D match to TRBD2 (6 bases). The CDR3 loop spans 15 amino acids. The V end lost 4 bases, the J end lost 4 bases, and 14 bases lay between the germline ends. CDR1 is SGDLS, CDR2 YYNGEE, per germline.

The chain is built from TRBV2 and TRBJ1-5, with 10 bases aligning to TRBD1. The V and J ends lost 4 bases and 1 base, in that order; junction bases with no gene match: 7. Per germline, CDR1 SNHLY and CDR2 FYNNEI. The CDR3 sequence is 17 residues long. CDR3 protein: CASSGRDRGLSNQPQHF. The CDR3 coding sequence is TGTGCCAGCAGTGGGCGGGACAGGGGACTAAGCAATCAGCCCCAGCATTTT. Full variable domain (remainder filled in from reference TRBV2 and TRBJ1-5): EPEVTQTPSHQVTQMGQEVILRCVPISNHLYFYWYRQILGQKVEFLVSFYNNEISEKSEIFDDQFSVERPDGSNFTLKIRSTKLEDSAMYFCASSGRDRGLSNQPQHFGDGTRLSIL.

This chain uses TRBV19 with TRBJ2-7, with 13 bases aligning to TRBD2. The V gene end was trimmed by 6 bases and the J gene end by 5 bases; junction bases not matched to a gene: 4. From germline, CDR1 is LNHDA and CDR2 SQIVND (reference sequence). This CDR3 is built from 14 residues. The CDR3 DNA is TGTGCCAGTAGCGGACTAGCGGGAGAGGACGAGCAGTACTTC. Amino acids: CASSGLAGEDEQYF. Full variable domain (missing parts from reference TRBV19 and TRBJ2-7): DGGITQSPKYLFRKEGQNVTLSCEQNLNHDAMYWYRQDPGQGLRLIYYSQIVNDFQKGDIAEGYSVSREKKESFPLTVTSAQKNPTAFYLCASSGLAGEDEQYFGPGTRLTVT.

V and J are TRBV7-3 and TRBJ2-2, with D perhaps matching TRBD1 (5 bases). Germline CDR1 is SGHTA and CDR2 is FQGTGA. This CDR3 has 13 amino acids. The V and J ends lost 4 bases and 5 bases respectively, with 8 bases between them. For the CDR3, the DNA is TGTGCCAGCAGCTACGACAGTACCGGGGAGCTGTTTTTT. Amino acids: CASSYDSTGELFF.

The chain employs TRBV6-1 and TRBJ1-1, with D possibly TRBD1 on 6 matching bases. Germline V gives CDR1 MNHNS, CDR2 SASEGT. V was shortened by 7 bases and J by 2 bases, with 14 bases between the two germline ends. CDR3 length: 14 residues. The CDR3 DNA reads as TGTGCCAGCAATCTAGACAGGACCAACACTGAAGCTTTCTTT. It translates to CASNLDRTNTEAFF.

The count of this clone is one. J is TRBJ1-4 and V is TRBV11-2; 8 nucleotides agree with TRBD1. The V segment lost 3 bases and the J segment 5 bases; nucleotides outside the gene matches: 2. The germline V gene encodes CDR1 SGHAT and CDR2 FQNNGV. The CDR3 spans 14 residues. CDR3 in DNA: TGTGCCAGCAGCTTCGGACAGGGAAATGAAAAACTGTTTTTT. It codes for CASSFGQGNEKLFF.

CDR3 DNA: TGTGCCACCGGGACTGCTCGAGGCTACACCTTC. Protein product: CATGTARGYTF. J is TRBJ1-2 and V is TRBV28; D is perhaps TRBD1 (5 bases). Germline V gene sequence: CDR1 MDHEN, CDR2 SYDVKM. V was shortened by 10 bases and J by 8 bases, with 14 bases between the two germline ends. This CDR3 has 11 residues.

This clone was detected once. The chain recombines TRBV5-4 with TRBJ1-1; D unclear. In germline, CDR1 is SGHNT, CDR2 YYREEE (reference sequence). V shed 4 bases and J shed 1 base, with 11 bases lying between them. The CDR3 loop spans 14 amino acids. Here the CDR3 DNA reads TGTGCCAGCAGCCCCCGACGGGAGAACACTGAAGCTTTCTTT. It translates to CASSPRRENTEAFF.

The rearrangement links TRBV6-6 to TRBJ1-1; a weak D match, TRBD1 (6 bases). Trimming took 7 bases from V and 0 from J, leaving 9 bases between them. The V gene's germline CDR1 is MNHNY and CDR2 SVGAGI (reference sequence). The CDR3 has 13 amino acids. The CDR3 protein is CASTGQMNTEAFF. The CDR3 DNA reads as TGTGCCAGCACCGGACAGATGAACACTGAAGCTTTCTTT.

The chain employs TRBV7-2 and TRBJ1-3; D perhaps matches TRBD1 (5 bases). V lost 1 base and J lost 0, with 10 bases in between. The CDR3 spans 16 residues. Germline V gene sequence: CDR1 SGHTA, CDR2 FQGNSA. The CDR3 DNA follows: TGTGCCAGCAGCTTAGGGCGGGGCCTCTCTGGAAACACCATATATTTT. Its translation is CASSLGRGLSGNTIYF.

This rearrangement joins TRBV7-9 to TRBJ1-4; the match to TRBD1 covers 8 bases. Germline loops: CDR1 SEHNR, CDR2 FQNEAQ (reference sequence). The CDR3 is 15 residues long. V lost 5 bases, J lost 6 bases, and 8 bases stayed unmatched. CDR3 in amino acids: CASSALTGVYEKLFF. As DNA, the CDR3 is TGTGCCAGCAGCGCCCTGACAGGGGTATATGAAAAACTGTTTTTT.

The V call is TRBV19, the J call TRBJ1-5; D is unclear. V was clipped by 6 bases and J by 6 bases, with 12 bases between them. Germline loops: CDR1 LNHDA, CDR2 SQIVND (reference sequence). This CDR3 contains 13 residues. The CDR3 DNA is TGTGCCAGTAGGGAGCCTTCGGGTCAGCCCCAGCATTTT. This translates into CASREPSGQPQHF.

V gene TRBV12-5 combines with J gene TRBJ2-3, with 10 positions matching TRBD2. This CDR3 has 20 residues. J was trimmed by 6 bases and V by 7 bases; bases with no gene match: 25. CDR1 is LGHNT and CDR2 is FRNRAP in the germline V gene. The chain's CDR3 is CASAFRELRLAGVGEDTQYF. DNA of the CDR3: TGTGCTAGTGCCTTCCGGGAGCTTAGGCTAGCGGGAGTGGGCGAGGATACGCAGTATTTT.

This clone was observed a few times. This rearrangement joins TRBV11-3 to TRBJ2-1; TRBD1 aligns across 8 bases. Trimming removed 4 bases from V and 7 bases from J; junction bases left unmatched: 9. This CDR3 spans 15 amino acids. CDR1 is SGHNT, CDR2 YENEEA, per germline. The chain's CDR3 is CASSSRTGSENEQFF. The CDR3 region has the DNA TGTGCCAGCAGCTCCAGGACAGGGTCAGAGAATGAGCAGTTCTTC.

The chain uses TRBV28 and TRBJ1-1; 8 positions match TRBD1. V lost 5 bases, J lost 0 bases, and 8 bases stayed unmatched. The germline CDR1 and CDR2 sequences are MDHEN and SYDVKM. The CDR3 spans 16 residues. The CDR3 is CASSIRQGRLNTEAFF. DNA of the CDR3: TGTGCCAGCAGTATCCGACAGGGGCGCTTGAACACTGAAGCTTTCTTT.

This sequence joins TRBV5-1 and TRBJ2-1, with TRBD1 matching over 7 bases. J was trimmed by 3 bases and V by 0 bases; bases with no gene match: 6. Germline V gene data show CDR1 as SGHRS and CDR2 as YFSETQ. The CDR3 extends over 16 amino acids. CDR3 loop: CASSLAGDSFYNEQFF. For the CDR3, the DNA is TGCGCCAGCAGCTTGGCCGGGGACAGTTTCTACAATGAGCAGTTCTTC.